The 10 T cell receptor beta chains below all came from one sample that was sequenced in a study of blood T cell repertoires in COVID-19. The data were produced by immunoSEQ multiplex PCR, yet TCRdb's version contains in-frame clones alone and is incomplete. The table lists around 470,000 clones, 89% of them singletons. Specimen: peripheral blood. The receptors here all came from a man aged 18 to 30 with COVID-19, enrolled during active disease.

This sequence joins TRBV9 and TRBJ2-1; D might be TRBD2 (6 bases). This CDR3 region has 17 residues. V shed 3 bases and J shed 0 bases, with 16 bases lying between them. In germline, CDR1 is SGDLS, CDR2 YYNGEE. CDR3 in DNA: TGTGCCAGCAGCGAAGCTTTCGAGACTAGCTCCTACAATGAGCAGTTCTTC. It translates to CASSEAFETSSYNEQFF.

This sequence joins TRBV5-5 and TRBJ2-5; D not resolved. This CDR3 is 13 amino acids long. Germline V lookup: CDR1 SGHKS, CDR2 YYEKEE (reference sequence). V was cut by 1 base and J by 4 bases, with 8 bases left in between. This CDR3 reads CASSLKLSETQYF. CDR3 coding DNA: TGTGCCAGCAGCTTGAAATTATCAGAGACCCAGTACTTC. The full variable domain, its missing parts supplied by reference TRBV5-5 and TRBJ2-5, is DAGVTQSPTHLIKTRGQQVTLRCSPISGHKSVSWYQQVLGQGPQFIFQYYEKEERGRGNFPDRFSARQFPNYSSELNVNALLLGDSALYLCASSLKLSETQYFGPGTRLLVL.

This chain uses TRBV27 with TRBJ2-1; 7 nucleotides agree with TRBD2. This CDR3 is 14 amino acids long. After removal of 8 bases from V and 6 bases from J, the junction contained 10 bases not matched to a gene. CDR1 is MNHEY, CDR2 SMNVEV, per germline (reference sequence). Here the CDR3 reads CASAGEGRGNEQFF. As DNA, the CDR3 is TGTGCCAGCGCGGGGGAGGGTAGGGGCAATGAGCAGTTCTTC.

The chain is built from TRBV5-6 and TRBJ2-7; D is uncertain. This CDR3 is built from 13 residues. CDR1 is SGHDT, CDR2 YYEEEE, per germline. The ends were cut back, 3 bases at V and 3 bases at J, with 10 bases in the middle. Here the CDR3 reads CASSWATNYEQYF. As DNA, the CDR3 is TGTGCCAGCAGCTGGGCGACAAACTACGAGCAGTACTTC.

The chain combines TRBV20-1 with TRBJ1-5; 7 bases agree with TRBD1. The V and J ends lost 3 bases and 5 bases, in that order; junction bases with no gene match: 7. Per germline, CDR1 DFQATT and CDR2 SNEGSKA (reference sequence). The CDR3 totals 14 residues. CDR3 bases: TGCAGTGCTAGTAGCGACAGGGACCATCAGCCCCAGCATTTT. Protein sequence: CSASSDRDHQPQHF.

In its sample, this clone was seen once. CDR3 sequence (DNA): TGTGCCAGCAGCCCAGGGGGTACGGCCGGGGGCTACACCTTC. Protein sequence: CASSPGGTAGGYTF. This sequence joins TRBV5-4 and TRBJ1-2; 7 bases agree with TRBD1. With 4 bases clipped from V and 8 bases from J, the junction kept 11 bases outside the gene matches. The V gene's germline CDR1 is SGHNT and CDR2 YYREEE (reference sequence). The CDR3 spans 14 residues.

This chain joins TRBV19 and TRBJ2-1, with a possible D match to TRBD2 (6 bases). This CDR3 spans 12 amino acids. CDR1 is LNHDA, CDR2 SQIVND, per germline (reference sequence). Trimming took off 7 bases at V and 14 bases at J, with 18 bases between the two ends. The CDR3 coding sequence is TGTGCCAGTATTTCCCCAGCTTGGAGGGAGTTCTTC. The encoded protein is CASISPAWREFF.

In this sample, this clone turned up a few times. V usage is TRBV2 and J usage is TRBJ1-3; D not resolved. The CDR3 has 15 amino acids. V lost 9 bases, J lost 0 bases, and 15 bases lay in between. Germline CDR1 SNHLY, CDR2 FYNNEI. Here the CDR3 DNA reads TGTGCCAGAGGCGGAGCCGATAGCTCTGGAAACACCATATATTTT. Protein sequence: CARGGADSSGNTIYF. Together with reference TRBV2 and TRBJ1-3, the CDR3 gives the full variable domain: EPEVTQTPSHQVTQMGQEVILRCVPISNHLYFYWYRQILGQKVEFLVSFYNNEISEKSEIFDDQFSVERPDGSNFTLKIRSTKLEDSAMYFCARGGADSSGNTIYFGEGSWLTVV.

The rearrangement joins TRBV7-8 to TRBJ2-2, with TRBD2 matching over 10 bases. The V gene's germline CDR1 is SGHVS and CDR2 FQNEAQ. The CDR3 totals 19 residues. V trimming: 1 base; J trimming: 4 bases; junction bases outside the gene matches: 12. In DNA form, the CDR3 reads TGTGCCAGCAGCTTAGGGGGGACTAGCGCGACAACGCGCACCGGGGAGCTGTTTTTT. Encoded protein: CASSLGGTSATTRTGELFF.

J is TRBJ2-1 and V is TRBV11-1; D perhaps matches TRBD2 (5 bases). V dropped 5 bases and J dropped 3 bases, with 8 bases sitting between them. Germline V gene lookup returns CDR1 SGHAT and CDR2 FQDESV (reference sequence). The CDR3 is made up of 13 amino acids. CDR3 nucleotide sequence: TGTGCCAGCAGCGACGGACTCTACAATGAGCAGTTCTTC. As protein: CASSDGLYNEQFF.